Listed here are 22 T cell receptor beta chains from one sample, sequenced in a study of CD8 T cells in Susac syndrome. With random hexamers, roughly 0.45 to 1 ug RNA was reverse transcribed. TCRdb analysed the immunoSEQ multiplex PCR reads with MiXCR anew, one entry per CDR3 protein. The repertoire has around 280,000 distinct CDR3 sequences, about 91% of them found once; the top ten carry 0.065%. Specimen: CD4+ T cells from PBMCs. All receptors derive from a human donor with multiple sclerosis.

The V and J genes are TRBV20-1 and TRBJ2-3; 14 positions match TRBD2. Trimming cost V 4 bases and J 10 bases; bases outside gene matches: 1. Looked up from germline, CDR1 is DFQATT and CDR2 is SNEGSKA (reference sequence). This CDR3 has 12 amino acids. CDR3 in amino acids: CSAKTSGRAQYF. In DNA, the CDR3 is TGCAGTGCTAAGACTAGCGGGAGGGCGCAGTATTTT.

The V and J genes are TRBV5-1 and TRBJ2-6; D unresolved. This CDR3 region has 15 residues. CDR1 is SGHRS, CDR2 YFSETQ, per germline. The V and J ends lost 1 base and 6 bases respectively, with 11 bases between them. The CDR3 DNA reads as TGCGCCAGCAGCTTGCCAGGCCCAATGGCCAACGTCCTGACTTTC. It translates to CASSLPGPMANVLTF.

Here the CDR3 DNA reads TGTGCCAGCAGTTTCGGTAATAGCGGATCCTACAATGAGCAGTTCTTC. This gives the protein CASSFGNSGSYNEQFF. V gene TRBV12-3 or TRBV12-4 combines with J gene TRBJ2-1, with D tentatively TRBD2 (6 bases). The germline V and J ends were trimmed by 3 bases and 1 base, with 13 bases remaining between them. This CDR3 is 16 amino acids long.

CDR3 in amino acids: CASSQRSGAGYTF. As DNA, the CDR3 is TGTGCCAGCAGCCAAAGGTCGGGCGCTGGCTACACCTTC. The J gene is TRBJ1-2, the V gene TRBV14, with D uncertain. The CDR3 loop spans 13 amino acids. Germline V gene data show CDR1 as SGHDN and CDR2 as FVKESK. Deletions cut 2 bases from V and 7 bases from J, with 11 bases between.

V gene TRBV6-1 combines with J gene TRBJ1-1; D may be TRBD1 (5 bases). The CDR3 is made up of 14 amino acids. Germline V gene sequence: CDR1 MNHNS, CDR2 SASEGT. Trimming took 10 bases from V and 4 from J, leaving 19 bases between them. CDR3 loop: CATLRGLLSTEAFF. CDR3 in DNA: TGTGCCACCCTGAGGGGACTCCTGAGCACTGAAGCTTTCTTT.

The CDR3 is CAWSPGTSIGYEQYF. CDR3 bases: TGTGCCTGGAGTCCCGGGACTAGCATTGGCTACGAGCAGTACTTC. This rearrangement joins TRBV30 to TRBJ2-7, with TRBD2 identical over 9 bases. Germline V gives CDR1 GTSNPN, CDR2 SVGIG (reference sequence). The ends lost 2 bases at V and 3 bases at J; junction bases unmatched: 8. This CDR3 comprises 15 residues.

The rearrangement links TRBV11-3 to TRBJ1-1; D ambiguous. The CDR3 spans 15 residues. The V end was cut by 5 bases, the J end by 1 base, with 14 bases between. CDR1 is SGHNT, CDR2 YENEEA, per germline. The CDR3 here is CASSRRHTANTEAFF. CDR3 bases: TGTGCCAGCAGCCGGCGACACACCGCGAACACTGAAGCTTTCTTT.

The chain has TRBV20-1 and TRBJ2-1; 7 positions agree with TRBD2. The germline gives CDR1 DFQATT, CDR2 SNEGSKA (reference sequence). The length of the CDR3 is 15 residues. V was clipped by 5 bases and J by 5 bases; unmatched bases: 12. The CDR3 loop is CSALISGRGNNEQFF. The CDR3 bases are TGCAGTGCTCTTATAAGTGGGCGGGGGAACAATGAGCAGTTCTTC.

The chain joins TRBV15 to TRBJ2-7, with 7 bases identical to TRBD1. There are 14 residues in the CDR3. Germline CDR1 is LNHNV and CDR2 is YYDKDF (reference sequence). Trimming removed 3 bases from V and 0 bases from J; junction bases left unmatched: 2. The CDR3: CATSRTGNSYEQYF. The CDR3 DNA sequence: TGTGCCACCAGCAGGACAGGGAACTCCTACGAGCAGTACTTC.

V usage is TRBV6-1 and J usage is TRBJ1-4, with D possibly TRBD1 on 6 matching bases. From germline, CDR1 is MNHNS and CDR2 SASEGT. The CDR3 is 14 residues long. V was shortened by 7 bases and J by 8 bases, with 17 bases between the two germline ends. The CDR3 sequence is CASTSAGVGEKLFF. The CDR3 nucleotides are TGTGCCAGCACCTCAGCAGGGGTAGGGGAAAAACTGTTTTTT.

The chain joins TRBV7-8 to TRBJ2-2; TRBD1 aligns across 7 bases. The CDR3 covers 17 residues. V shed 5 bases, J shed 1 base, and the junction held 10 bases outside the gene matches. Germline CDR1 SGHVS, CDR2 FQNEAQ. The CDR3 protein is CASSPRGQGVNTGELFF. For the CDR3, the DNA is TGTGCCAGCAGCCCAAGAGGTCAGGGGGTGAACACCGGGGAGCTGTTTTTT. Variable domain in full (rest from reference TRBV7-8 and TRBJ2-2): GAGVSQSPRYKVAKRGQDVALRCDPISGHVSLFWYQQALGQGPEFLTYFQNEAQLDKSGLPSDRFFAERPEGSVSTLKIQRTQQEDSAVYLCASSPRGQGVNTGELFFGEGSRLTVL.

The V call is TRBV6-1, the J call TRBJ2-1; 10 bases agree with TRBD1. The germline gives CDR1 MNHNS, CDR2 SASEGT. The CDR3 consists of 18 residues. V was clipped by 7 bases and J by 0 bases; unmatched bases: 12. This chain's CDR3 is CASIPGPGQGPSYNEQFF. CDR3 coding DNA: TGTGCCAGCATACCCGGACCGGGACAGGGGCCCTCCTACAATGAGCAGTTCTTC.

The chain joins TRBV5-6 to TRBJ2-3; possibly TRBD1 or TRBD2 for D (5 bases each). CDR3 length equals 16 residues. Trimming left V 0 bases short and J 3 bases short, with 14 bases between. Per germline, CDR1 SGHDT and CDR2 YYEEEE. The CDR3 DNA reads TGTGCCAGCAGCTTGGGTCCGGGACCGACGACAGATACGCAGTATTTT. The encoded protein is CASSLGPGPTTDTQYF.

V is TRBV7-2 and J is TRBJ2-4; possibly TRBD2 for D (5 bases). Germline-derived CDR1 and CDR2 are SGHTA and FQGNSA. V was shortened by 5 bases and J by 9 bases, with 14 bases between the two germline ends. The CDR3 runs to 13 residues. The CDR3 DNA reads TGTGCCAGCAGCCCCGAGATTCGGGGCATTCAGTACTTC. Its translation is CASSPEIRGIQYF.

The chain links TRBV20-1 to TRBJ2-7; D may be TRBD1 (7 bases). Trimming stripped 6 bases from V and 6 bases from J, with 21 bases between. The V gene's germline CDR1 is DFQATT and CDR2 SNEGSKA (reference sequence). This CDR3 region has 14 residues. The chain's CDR3 is CSAERGWQGGEQYF. The CDR3 coding sequence is TGCAGTGCCGAAAGGGGCTGGCAGGGGGGCGAGCAGTACTTC.

In DNA form, the CDR3 reads TGTGCCAGTAGTGTTCCCGAGGGACAGGTGCTCCACAACTATGGCTACACCTTC. Its translation is CASSVPEGQVLHNYGYTF. The chain uses TRBV19 and TRBJ1-2; 8 nucleotides align to TRBD1. The J segment lost 2 bases and the V segment lost 5 bases, leaving 16 bases of the junction unmatched. CDR1 and CDR2 (germline): LNHDA, SQIVND (reference sequence). There are 18 residues in the CDR3.

The gene calls are TRBV29-1 and TRBJ1-2; D is uncertain. The CDR3 sequence is 13 residues long. Trimming cost V 0 bases and J 5 bases, with 10 bases left between them. Germline CDR1 reads SQVTM; CDR2 reads ANQGSEA. The DNA of the CDR3 is TGCAGCGTTGAAGATCCCCTCATTTATGGCTACACCTTC. Encoded protein: CSVEDPLIYGYTF. Together with reference TRBV29-1 and TRBJ1-2, the CDR3 gives the full variable domain: SAVISQKPSRDICQRGTSLTIQCQVDSQVTMMFWYRQQPGQSLTLIATANQGSEATYESGFVIDKFPISRPNLTFSTLTVSNMSPEDSSIYLCSVEDPLIYGYTFGSGTRLTVV.

The chain has TRBV6-1 and TRBJ2-1; the D is unclear. The germline gives CDR1 MNHNS, CDR2 SASEGT. Trimming stripped 6 bases from V and 8 bases from J, with 11 bases between. This CDR3 region has 12 residues. In nucleotides, the CDR3 is TGTGCCAGCAGCCTCGGAGAGGATGAGCAGTTCTTC. Translating gives CASSLGEDEQFF.

The V and J genes are TRBV20-1 and TRBJ2-1; 8 nucleotides line up with TRBD2. Germline assignment: CDR1 DFQATT and CDR2 SNEGSKA (reference sequence). This CDR3 spans 17 amino acids. The V and J ends lost 3 bases and 2 bases, in that order; junction bases with no gene match: 12. The CDR3 DNA reads TGCAGTGCTAGTGGTATCGAGCGGGGGAGACCCTACAATGAGCAGTTCTTC. This codes for CSASGIERGRPYNEQFF.

This sequence joins TRBV18 and TRBJ2-5, with D perhaps being TRBD1 or TRBD2 (5 bases each). Trimming removed 3 bases at V and 4 bases at J, with 15 bases between. The CDR3 spans 15 residues. The germline V gene encodes CDR1 KGHSH and CDR2 LQKENI. CDR3 nucleotide sequence: TGTGCCAGCTCACCCGGGACCATTGGCTCAGAGACCCAGTACTTC. Amino acids: CASSPGTIGSETQYF.

This sequence joins TRBV25-1 and TRBJ1-2; 7 bases line up with TRBD1. Germline lookup yields CDR1 MGHDK and CDR2 SYGVNS. V shed 3 bases, J shed 4 bases, and the junction held 8 bases outside the gene matches. The CDR3 runs to 15 residues. The CDR3 loop is CASSDGDRPSYGYTF. The DNA for the CDR3 is TGTGCCAGCAGTGACGGGGACAGACCCTCCTATGGCTACACCTTC.

V gene TRBV30 combines with J gene TRBJ2-7; TRBD2 agrees at 11 bases. V was clipped by 2 bases and J by 10 bases; unmatched bases: 4. Germline V gene lookup returns CDR1 GTSNPN and CDR2 SVGIG (reference sequence). The CDR3 runs 12 residues. The CDR3 coding sequence is TGTGCCTGGAGTCTAGCGGGAGGTATCCAGTACTTC. Translation: CAWSLAGGIQYF.